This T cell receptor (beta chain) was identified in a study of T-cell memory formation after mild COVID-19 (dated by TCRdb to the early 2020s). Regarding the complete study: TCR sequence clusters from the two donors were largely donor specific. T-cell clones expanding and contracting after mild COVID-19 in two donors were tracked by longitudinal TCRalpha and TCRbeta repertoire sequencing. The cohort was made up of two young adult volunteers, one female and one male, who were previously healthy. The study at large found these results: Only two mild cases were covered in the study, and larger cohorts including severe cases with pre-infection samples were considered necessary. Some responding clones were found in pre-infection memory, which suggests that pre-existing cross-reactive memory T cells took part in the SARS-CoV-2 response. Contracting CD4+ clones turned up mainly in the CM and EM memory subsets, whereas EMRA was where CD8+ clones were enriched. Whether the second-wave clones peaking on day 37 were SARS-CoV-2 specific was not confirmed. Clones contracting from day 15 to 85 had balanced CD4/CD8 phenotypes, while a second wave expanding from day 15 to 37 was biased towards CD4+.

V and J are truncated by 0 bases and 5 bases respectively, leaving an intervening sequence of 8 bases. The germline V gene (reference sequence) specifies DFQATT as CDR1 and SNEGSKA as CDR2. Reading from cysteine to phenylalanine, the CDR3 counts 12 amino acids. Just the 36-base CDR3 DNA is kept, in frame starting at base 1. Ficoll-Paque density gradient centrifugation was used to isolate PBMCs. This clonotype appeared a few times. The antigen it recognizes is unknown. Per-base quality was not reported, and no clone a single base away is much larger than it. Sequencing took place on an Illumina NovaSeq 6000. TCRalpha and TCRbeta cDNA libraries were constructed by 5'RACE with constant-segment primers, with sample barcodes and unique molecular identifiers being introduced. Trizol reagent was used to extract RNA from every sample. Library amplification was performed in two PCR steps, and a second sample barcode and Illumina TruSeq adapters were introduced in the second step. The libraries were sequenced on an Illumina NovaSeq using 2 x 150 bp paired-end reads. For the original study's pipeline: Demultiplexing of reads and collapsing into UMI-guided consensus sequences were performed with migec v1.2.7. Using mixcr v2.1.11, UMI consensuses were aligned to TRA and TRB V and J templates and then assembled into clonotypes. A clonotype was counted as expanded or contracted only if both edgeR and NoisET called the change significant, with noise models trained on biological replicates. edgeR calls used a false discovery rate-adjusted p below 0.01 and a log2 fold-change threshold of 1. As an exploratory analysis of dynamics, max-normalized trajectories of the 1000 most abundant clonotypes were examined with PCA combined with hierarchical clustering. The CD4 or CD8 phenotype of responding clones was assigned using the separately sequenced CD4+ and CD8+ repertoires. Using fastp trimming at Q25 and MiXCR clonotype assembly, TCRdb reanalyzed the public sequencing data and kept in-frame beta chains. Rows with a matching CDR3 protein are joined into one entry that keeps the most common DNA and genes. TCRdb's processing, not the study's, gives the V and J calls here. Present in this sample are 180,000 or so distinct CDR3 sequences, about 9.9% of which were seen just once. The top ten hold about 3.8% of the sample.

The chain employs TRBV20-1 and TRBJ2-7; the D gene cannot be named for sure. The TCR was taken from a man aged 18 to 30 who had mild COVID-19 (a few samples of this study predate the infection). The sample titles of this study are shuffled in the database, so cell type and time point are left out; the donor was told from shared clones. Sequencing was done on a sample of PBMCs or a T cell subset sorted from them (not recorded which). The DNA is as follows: TGCAGTGCTAGAGAAGACGCCAACGAGCAGTACTTC. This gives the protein CSAREDANEQYF.